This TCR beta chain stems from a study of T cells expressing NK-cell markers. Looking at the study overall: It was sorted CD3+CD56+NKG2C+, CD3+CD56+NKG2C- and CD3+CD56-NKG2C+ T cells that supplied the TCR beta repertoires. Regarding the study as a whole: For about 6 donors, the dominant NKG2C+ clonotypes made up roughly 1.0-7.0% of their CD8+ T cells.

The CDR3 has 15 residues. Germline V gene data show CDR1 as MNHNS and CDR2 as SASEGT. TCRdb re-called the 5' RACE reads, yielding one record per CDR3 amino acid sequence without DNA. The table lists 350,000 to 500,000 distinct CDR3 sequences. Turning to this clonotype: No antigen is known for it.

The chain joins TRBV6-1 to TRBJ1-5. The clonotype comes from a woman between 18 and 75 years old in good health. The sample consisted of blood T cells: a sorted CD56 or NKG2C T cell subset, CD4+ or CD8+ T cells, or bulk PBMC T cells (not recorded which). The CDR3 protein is CASRKDWDSNQPQHF.